These 8 T cell receptor beta chains were all obtained from the same sample, sequenced in a study of blood T cell repertoires in COVID-19. Sequenced by immunoSEQ multiplex PCR; TCRdb stores in-frame clones only, minus some. The sample has roughly 160,000 clones; approximately 84% are singletons. Sequencing was done on a sample of peripheral blood. All receptors come from an elderly woman with COVID-19, enrolled during active disease.

V and J are TRBV5-4 and TRBJ2-3; the match to TRBD2 covers 9 bases. Trimming at V came to 9 bases and at J to 5 bases, leaving 22 bases not matched to a gene. Germline V gene data show CDR1 as SGHNT and CDR2 as YYREEE (reference sequence). The CDR3 loop spans 18 amino acids. The CDR3 DNA reads TGTGCCATGTACCGGGCAGCAGAAGCGGGAGGATGGGGAGATACGCAGTATTTT. The encoded protein is CAMYRAAEAGGWGDTQYF.

The CDR3 reads CASRSPVRGSPYEQYF. In nucleotides, the CDR3 is TGTGCCAGCAGGTCCCCAGTTCGCGGGAGTCCCTACGAGCAGTACTTC. V gene TRBV7-3 combines with J gene TRBJ2-7, with 7 bases fitting TRBD2. Germline CDR1 is SGHTA and CDR2 is FQGTGA. The V segment lost 6 bases and the J segment 2 bases; nucleotides outside the gene matches: 13. The CDR3 extends over 16 amino acids. The whole variable domain, remainder taken from reference TRBV7-3 and TRBJ2-7, is GAGVSQTPSNKVTEKGKYVELRCDPISGHTALYWYRQSLGQGPEFLIYFQGTGAADDSGLPNDRFFAVRPEGSVSTLKIQRTERGDSAVYLCASRSPVRGSPYEQYFGPGTRLTVT.

V usage is TRBV9 and J usage is TRBJ2-1, with D unclear. The CDR3 spans 15 residues. Germline V gene sequence: CDR1 SGDLS, CDR2 YYNGEE. The germline V and J ends were trimmed by 0 bases and 2 bases, with 9 bases remaining between them. The CDR3 loop is CASSVVPGPYNEQFF. CDR3 sequence (DNA): TGTGCCAGCAGCGTAGTACCCGGTCCCTACAATGAGCAGTTCTTC. The variable domain in full, completed from reference TRBV9 and TRBJ2-1, reads DSGVTQTPKHLITATGQRVTLRCSPRSGDLSVYWYQQSLDQGLQFLIQYYNGEERAKGNILERFSAQQFPDLHSELNLSSLELGDSALYFCASSVVPGPYNEQFFGPGTRLTVL.

The J gene is TRBJ2-1, the V gene TRBV5-1; possibly TRBD2 for D (7 bases). The germline CDR1 and CDR2 sequences are SGHRS and YFSETQ. Trimming left V 4 bases short and J 9 bases short, with 17 bases between. This CDR3 is built from 14 residues. The CDR3 is CASSPFGGAGEQFF. The CDR3 nucleotides read TGCGCCAGCAGCCCATTTGGGGGGGCCGGTGAGCAGTTCTTC.

This chain links TRBV24-1 with TRBJ2-5; possibly TRBD2 for D (6 bases). The CDR3 is 13 residues long. The V end lost 4 bases, the J end lost 5 bases, and 10 bases lay between the germline ends. Germline lookup yields CDR1 KGHDR and CDR2 SFDVKD. DNA for the CDR3: TGTGCCACCAGTGACTCTAGCGTGGAGACCCAGTACTTC. It specifies CATSDSSVETQYF.

J is TRBJ1-1 and V is TRBV7-9; 7 bases fit TRBD1. V shed 3 bases, J shed 1 base, and the junction held 8 bases outside the gene matches. The CDR3 is 16 amino acids. Germline V gene lookup returns CDR1 SEHNR and CDR2 FQNEAQ (reference sequence). CDR3 DNA sequence: TGTGCCAGCAGCTTCCAGGGGACAGTAAGGAACACTGAAGCTTTCTTT. This gives the protein CASSFQGTVRNTEAFF.

The sample holds a few counts of this clone. V usage is TRBV11-2 and J usage is TRBJ1-1, with D hard to call. The CDR3 runs to 12 residues. CDR1 and CDR2 from the germline V gene are SGHAT and FQNNGV. Trimming stripped 5 bases from V and 8 bases from J, with 12 bases between. CDR3 amino acids: CASSPRTREAFF. The CDR3 nucleotides read TGTGCCAGCAGCCCAAGAACTAGGGAAGCTTTCTTT.

The chain combines TRBV10-2 with TRBJ1-2; 7 positions agree with TRBD1. There are 14 residues in the CDR3. CDR1 is WSHSY and CDR2 is SAAADI in the germline V gene. V lost 0 bases to trimming and J lost 6 bases; unmatched junction nucleotides: 4. The CDR3 bases are TGCGCCAGCAGTGAGTCGAACAGGGGCAATGGCTACACCTTC. It encodes CASSESNRGNGYTF.